The 2 T cell receptor beta chains given below trace back to one sample, sequenced in a study of CD8 T cells in Susac syndrome. A quantity of 0.5 to 1 ug RNA underwent reverse transcription using random hexamers. TCRdb used MiXCR to reprocess the immunoSEQ multiplex PCR reads, holding one entry per CDR3 protein. The sample has about 250,000 distinct CDR3 sequences, over 85% seen once. The source material was CD4+ T cells from PBMCs. These receptors all come from a human donor with multiple sclerosis.

The rearrangement joins TRBV7-2 to TRBJ2-6; D is undetermined. Trimming removed 4 bases at V and 3 bases at J, with 13 bases between. The CDR3 length is 16 residues. The germline CDR1 and CDR2 sequences are SGHTA and FQGNSA. For the CDR3, the DNA is TGTGCCAGCAGCTACGGTCCTCCCAGTGGGGCCAACGTCCTGACTTTC. Translation: CASSYGPPSGANVLTF.

The V call is TRBV10-3, the J call TRBJ1-5; 8 bases are a match to TRBD1. The CDR3 is made up of 13 amino acids. Trimming took 6 bases from V and 4 from J; bases not matched to a gene: 2. Germline CDR1 ENHRY, CDR2 SYGVKD. DNA for the CDR3: TGTGCCATCAGGAGGGACAGGAATCAGCCCCAGCATTTT. Translating it yields CAIRRDRNQPQHF.